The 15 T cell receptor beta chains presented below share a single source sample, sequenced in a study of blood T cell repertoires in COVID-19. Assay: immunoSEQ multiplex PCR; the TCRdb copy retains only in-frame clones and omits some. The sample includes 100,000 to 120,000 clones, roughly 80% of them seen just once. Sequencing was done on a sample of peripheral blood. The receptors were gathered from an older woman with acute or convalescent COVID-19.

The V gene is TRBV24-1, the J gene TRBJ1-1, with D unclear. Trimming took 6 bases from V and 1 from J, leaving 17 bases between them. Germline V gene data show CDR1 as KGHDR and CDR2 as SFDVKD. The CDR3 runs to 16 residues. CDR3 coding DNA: TGTGCCACCAGTCCATTAGCCGGGGAGGCGAACACTGAAGCTTTCTTT. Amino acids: CATSPLAGEANTEAFF.

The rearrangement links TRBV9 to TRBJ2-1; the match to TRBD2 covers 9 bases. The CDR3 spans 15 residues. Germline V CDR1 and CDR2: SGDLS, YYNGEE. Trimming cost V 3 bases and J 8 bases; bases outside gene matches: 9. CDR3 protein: CASSATAGGPDEQFF. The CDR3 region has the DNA TGTGCCAGCAGCGCCACCGCGGGGGGGCCGGATGAGCAGTTCTTC.

DNA of the CDR3: TGCGCCAGCAGCCTGGACAGACACACCGGGGAGCTGTTTTTT. As protein: CASSLDRHTGELFF. The V call is TRBV5-1, the J call TRBJ2-2; D perhaps matches TRBD1 (6 bases). V dropped 4 bases and J dropped 3 bases, with 10 bases sitting between them. The germline CDR1 and CDR2 sequences are SGHRS and YFSETQ. This CDR3 is built from 14 residues.

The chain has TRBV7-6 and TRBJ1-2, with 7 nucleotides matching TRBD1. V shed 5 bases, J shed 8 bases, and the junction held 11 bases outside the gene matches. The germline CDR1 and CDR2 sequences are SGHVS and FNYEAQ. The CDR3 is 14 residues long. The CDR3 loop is CASSVIDRVRGYTF. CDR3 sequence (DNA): TGTGCCAGCAGCGTAATCGACAGGGTACGCGGCTACACCTTC.

CDR3 region: CASIMRQDYPYEQYF. In DNA form, the CDR3 reads TGTGCCAGCATTATGCGACAGGATTACCCCTACGAGCAGTACTTC. This chain uses TRBV2 with TRBJ2-7; D may be TRBD1 (6 bases). CDR1 is SNHLY and CDR2 is FYNNEI in the germline V gene. V was cut by 7 bases and J by 2 bases, with 18 bases left in between. This CDR3 has 15 residues.

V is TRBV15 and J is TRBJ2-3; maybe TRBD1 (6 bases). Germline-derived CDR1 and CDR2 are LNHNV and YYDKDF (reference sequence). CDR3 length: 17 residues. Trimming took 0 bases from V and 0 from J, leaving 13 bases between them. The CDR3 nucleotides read TGTGCCACCAGCAGAGATGCCCCAGGGGTTAGCACAGATACGCAGTATTTT. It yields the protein CATSRDAPGVSTDTQYF.

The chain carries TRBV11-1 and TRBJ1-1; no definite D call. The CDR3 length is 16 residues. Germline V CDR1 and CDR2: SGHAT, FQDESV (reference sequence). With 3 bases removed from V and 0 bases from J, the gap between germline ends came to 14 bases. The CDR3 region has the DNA TGTGCCAGCAGCTTCGACTCTTTTCCCCTGAACACTGAAGCTTTCTTT. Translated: CASSFDSFPLNTEAFF.

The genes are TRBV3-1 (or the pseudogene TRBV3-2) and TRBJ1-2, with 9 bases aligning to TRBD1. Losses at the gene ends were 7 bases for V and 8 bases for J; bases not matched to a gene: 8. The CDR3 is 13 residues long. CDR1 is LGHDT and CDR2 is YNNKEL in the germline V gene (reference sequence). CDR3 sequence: CASTRGTGSGYTF. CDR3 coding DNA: TGTGCCAGCACTCGAGGGACAGGGAGCGGCTACACCTTC.

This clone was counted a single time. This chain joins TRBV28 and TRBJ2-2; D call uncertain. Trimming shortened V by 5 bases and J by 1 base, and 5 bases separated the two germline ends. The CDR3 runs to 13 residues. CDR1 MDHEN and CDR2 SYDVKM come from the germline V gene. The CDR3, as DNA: TGTGCCAGCAGTGTTCGGAACACCGGGGAGCTGTTTTTT. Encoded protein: CASSVRNTGELFF.

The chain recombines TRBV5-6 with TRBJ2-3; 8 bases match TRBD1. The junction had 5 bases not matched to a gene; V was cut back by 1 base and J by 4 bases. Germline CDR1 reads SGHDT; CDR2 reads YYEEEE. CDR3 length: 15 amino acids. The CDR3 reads CASSLRTGYSDTQYF. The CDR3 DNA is TGTGCCAGCAGCTTGAGGACAGGGTATTCAGATACGCAGTATTTT.

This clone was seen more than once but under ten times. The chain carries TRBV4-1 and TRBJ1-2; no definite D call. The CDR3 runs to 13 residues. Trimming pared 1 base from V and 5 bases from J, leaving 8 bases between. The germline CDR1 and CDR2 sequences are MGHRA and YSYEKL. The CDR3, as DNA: TGCGCCAGCAGCCAAGCGACGGGTTATGGCTACACCTTC. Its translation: CASSQATGYGYTF.

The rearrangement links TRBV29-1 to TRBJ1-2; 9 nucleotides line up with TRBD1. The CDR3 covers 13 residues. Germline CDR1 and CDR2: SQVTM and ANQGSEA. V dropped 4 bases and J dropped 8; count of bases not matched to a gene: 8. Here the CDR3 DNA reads TGCAGCGTTGGGTACAGGGGGCTGGAGGGCTACACCTTC. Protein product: CSVGYRGLEGYTF.

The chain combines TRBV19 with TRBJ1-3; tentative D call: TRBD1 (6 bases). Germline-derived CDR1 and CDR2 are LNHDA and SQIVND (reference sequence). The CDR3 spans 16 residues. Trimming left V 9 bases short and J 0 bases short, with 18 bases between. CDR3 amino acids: CASTRVQGISGNTIYF. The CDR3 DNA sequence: TGTGCCAGCACTAGGGTTCAGGGGATCTCTGGAAACACCATATATTTT.

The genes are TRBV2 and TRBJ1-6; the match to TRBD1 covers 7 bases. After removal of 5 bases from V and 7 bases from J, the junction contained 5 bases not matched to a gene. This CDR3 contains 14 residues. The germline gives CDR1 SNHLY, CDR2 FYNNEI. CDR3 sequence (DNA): TGTGCCAGCAGTCCGGGACAGTTAAATTCACCCCTCCACTTT. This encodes CASSPGQLNSPLHF.

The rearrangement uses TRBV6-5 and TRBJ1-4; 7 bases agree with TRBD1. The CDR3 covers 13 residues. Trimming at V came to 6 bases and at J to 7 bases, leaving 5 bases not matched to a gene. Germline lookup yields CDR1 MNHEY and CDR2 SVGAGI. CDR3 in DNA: TGTGCCAGCAGCGACAGGGACGGTGAAAAACTGTTTTTT. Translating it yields CASSDRDGEKLFF.